This T cell receptor (beta chain) was sequenced during a study of blood T cell repertoires in COVID-19. Trimming took 6 bases from V and 9 from J; bases not matched to a gene: 9. The germline gives CDR1 LNHDA, CDR2 SQIVND (reference sequence). The CDR3 runs 13 residues. The repertoire was sequenced with immunoSEQ multiplex PCR; TCRdb's copy has only in-frame clones and lacks some. Of about 160,000 clones detected, more than 75% appear once; the ten largest clones hold 6.6%. In terms of age and location, participants ranged from roughly 18 to 95 years and lived in about two dozen US areas. The receptor was derived from a woman aged 50 to 65 who had recovered from COVID-19. The rearrangement uses TRBV19 and TRBJ1-2; 8 bases fit TRBD1. The sequenced material came from PBMCs or T cells enriched from blood (not recorded which). The CDR3 DNA reads as TGTGCCAGTAGGATACAGGGGGACAGAAGCTACACCTTC. Residues: CASRIQGDRSYTF. Combining the CDR3 with reference TRBV19 and TRBJ1-2 gives the whole variable domain DGGITQSPKYLFRKEGQNVTLSCEQNLNHDAMYWYRQDPGQGLRLIYYSQIVNDFQKGDIAEGYSVSREKKESFPLTVTSAQKNPTAFYLCASRIQGDRSYTFGSGTRLTVV.